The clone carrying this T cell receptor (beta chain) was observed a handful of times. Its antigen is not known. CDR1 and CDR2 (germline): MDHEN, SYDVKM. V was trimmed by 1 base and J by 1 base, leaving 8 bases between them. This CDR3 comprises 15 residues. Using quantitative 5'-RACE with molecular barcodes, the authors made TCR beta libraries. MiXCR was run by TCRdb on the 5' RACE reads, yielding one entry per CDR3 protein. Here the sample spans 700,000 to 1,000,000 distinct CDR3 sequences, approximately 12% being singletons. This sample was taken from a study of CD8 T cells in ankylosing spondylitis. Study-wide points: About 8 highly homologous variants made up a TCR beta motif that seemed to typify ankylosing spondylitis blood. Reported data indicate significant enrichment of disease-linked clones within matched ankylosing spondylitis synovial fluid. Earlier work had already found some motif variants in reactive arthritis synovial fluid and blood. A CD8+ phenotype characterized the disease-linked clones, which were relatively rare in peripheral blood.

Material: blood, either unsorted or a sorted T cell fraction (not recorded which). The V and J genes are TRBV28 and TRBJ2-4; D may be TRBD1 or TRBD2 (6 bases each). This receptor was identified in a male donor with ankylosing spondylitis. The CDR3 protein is CASSLSGAAKNIQYF. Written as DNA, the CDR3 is TGTGCCAGCAGTTTATCGGGGGCGGCCAAAAACATTCAGTACTTC.